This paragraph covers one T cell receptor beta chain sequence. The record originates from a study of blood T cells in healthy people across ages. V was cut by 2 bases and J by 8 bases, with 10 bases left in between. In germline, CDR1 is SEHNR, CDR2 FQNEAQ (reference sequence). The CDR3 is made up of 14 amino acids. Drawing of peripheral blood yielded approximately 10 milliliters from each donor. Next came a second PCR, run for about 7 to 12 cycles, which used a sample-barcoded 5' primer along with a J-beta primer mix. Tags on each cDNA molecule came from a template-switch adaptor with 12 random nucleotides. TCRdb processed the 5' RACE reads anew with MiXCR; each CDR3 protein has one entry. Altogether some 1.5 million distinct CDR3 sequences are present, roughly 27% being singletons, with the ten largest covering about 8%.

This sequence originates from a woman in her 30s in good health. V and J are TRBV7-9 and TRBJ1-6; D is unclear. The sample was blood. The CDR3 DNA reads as TGTGCCAGCAGCTTAAGGGAATATTATTCACCCCTCCACTTT. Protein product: CASSLREYYSPLHF.